This TCR beta chain was sequenced in a study of blood T cell repertoires in COVID-19. Source study methods: How many nucleated cells were present was estimated from reference gene primer amplification. Sequenced by immunoSEQ multiplex PCR; TCRdb stores in-frame clones only, minus some. V and J calls and clone size are given by that table; D and trimming were obtained from the DNA. The sample holds 35,000 to 45,000 clones, 89% seen once. This CDR3 contains 15 residues. V lost 7 bases to trimming and J lost 8 bases, with 23 bases between them. Germline loops: CDR1 SGHTA, CDR2 FQGNSA. The sample consisted of peripheral blood. V gene TRBV7-2 combines with J gene TRBJ1-1; D may be TRBD1 (6 bases). The sequence was obtained from a human donor in a cohort sampled during active COVID-19. The CDR3 DNA reads TGTGCCAGCAAGGACCGCCCCCGGACAGAAGGAGAAGCTTTCTTT. It is translated as CASKDRPRTEGEAFF.